This record concerns one T cell receptor beta chain sequence. One entry per CDR3 protein, called by TCRdb with MiXCR from the reads. The sample lists about 97,000 distinct CDR3 sequences, about 28% occurring once. This CDR3 comprises 15 residues. CDR1 and CDR2 (germline): SGDLS, YYNGEE. J gave up 7 bases and V 4 bases, and 9 bases lay outside the gene matches. This sample is part of a study of type 1 regulatory T cells. As for the study in general: T-allo10 is a Tr1-enriched, alloantigen-specific CD4 T cell product made in vitro.

This TCR was recovered from a human donor in good health. V and J are TRBV9 and TRBJ2-1, with TRBD2 identical over 9 bases. Sequenced input: CD4+ T cells, either the whole sample or a sorted fraction (not recorded which). The CDR3 sequence: CASSLLPSGTNEQFF. The DNA for the CDR3 is TGTGCCAGCAGCCTACTGCCTAGCGGGACTAATGAGCAGTTCTTC.